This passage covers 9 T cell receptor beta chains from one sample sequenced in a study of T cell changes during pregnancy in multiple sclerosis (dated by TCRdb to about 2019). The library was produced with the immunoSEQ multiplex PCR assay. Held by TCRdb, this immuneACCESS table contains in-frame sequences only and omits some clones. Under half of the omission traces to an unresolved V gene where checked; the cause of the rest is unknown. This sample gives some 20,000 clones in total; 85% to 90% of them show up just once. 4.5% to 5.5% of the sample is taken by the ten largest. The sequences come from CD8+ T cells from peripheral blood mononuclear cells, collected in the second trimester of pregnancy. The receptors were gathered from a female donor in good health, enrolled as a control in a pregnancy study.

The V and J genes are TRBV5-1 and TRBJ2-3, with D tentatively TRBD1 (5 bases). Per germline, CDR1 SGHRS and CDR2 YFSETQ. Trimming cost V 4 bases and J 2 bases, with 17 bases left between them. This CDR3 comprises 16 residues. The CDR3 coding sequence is TGCGCCAGCAGCCCCCCTGGGGCGGTAATCACAGATACGCAGTATTTT. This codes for CASSPPGAVITDTQYF.

The CDR3: CASSPLAGATDTQYF. For the CDR3, the DNA is TGTGCCAGCTCACCACTAGCGGGAGCCACAGATACGCAGTATTTT. The chain couples TRBV18 to TRBJ2-3; 9 bases line up with TRBD2. The J segment lost 2 bases and the V segment lost 1 base, leaving 1 base of the junction unmatched. This CDR3 has 15 residues. CDR1 is KGHSH, CDR2 LQKENI, per germline.

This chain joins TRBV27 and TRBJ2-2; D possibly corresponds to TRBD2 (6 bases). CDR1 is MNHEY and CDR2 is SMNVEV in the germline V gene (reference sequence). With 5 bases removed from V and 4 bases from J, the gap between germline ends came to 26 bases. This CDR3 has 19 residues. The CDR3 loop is CASSPPLLGGTEVTGELFF. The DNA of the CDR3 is TGTGCCAGCAGTCCCCCCTTACTAGGCGGGACCGAGGTCACCGGGGAGCTGTTTTTT.

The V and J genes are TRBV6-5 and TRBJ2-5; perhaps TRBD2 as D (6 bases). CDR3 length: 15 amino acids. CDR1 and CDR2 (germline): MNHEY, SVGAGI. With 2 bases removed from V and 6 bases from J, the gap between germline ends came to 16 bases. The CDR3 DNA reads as TGTGCCAGCAGTTACAGTGCTGGGGGGAGTCAGACCCAGTACTTC. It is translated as CASSYSAGGSQTQYF.

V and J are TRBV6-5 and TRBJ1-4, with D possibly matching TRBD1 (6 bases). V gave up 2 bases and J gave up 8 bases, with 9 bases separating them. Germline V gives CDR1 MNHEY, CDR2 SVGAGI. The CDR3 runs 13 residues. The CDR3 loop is CASSYGGAEKLFF. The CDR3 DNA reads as TGTGCCAGCAGTTACGGGGGCGCGGAAAAACTGTTTTTT.

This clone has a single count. This chain's CDR3 is CASSPFPGSGETQYF. In DNA, the CDR3 is TGTGCCAGCAGCCCGTTTCCGGGGTCGGGGGAGACCCAGTACTTC. J is TRBJ2-5 and V is TRBV5-6, with D possibly TRBD2 on 5 matching bases. The CDR3 is 15 amino acids. V was pared by 4 bases and J by 5 bases, with 18 bases between. Germline V gives CDR1 SGHDT, CDR2 YYEEEE. Filled out from reference TRBV5-6 and TRBJ2-5, the complete variable domain reads DAGVTQSPTHLIKTRGQQVTLRCSPKSGHDTVSWYQQALGQGPQFIFQYYEEEERQRGNFPDRFSGHQFPNYSSELNVNALLLGDSALYLCASSPFPGSGETQYFGPGTRLLVL.

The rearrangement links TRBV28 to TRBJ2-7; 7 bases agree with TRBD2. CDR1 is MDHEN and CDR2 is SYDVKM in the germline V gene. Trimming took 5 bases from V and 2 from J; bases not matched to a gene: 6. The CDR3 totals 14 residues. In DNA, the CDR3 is TGTGCCAGCAGTACGGACCGGGAGGCCTACGAGCAGTACTTC. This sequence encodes CASSTDREAYEQYF.

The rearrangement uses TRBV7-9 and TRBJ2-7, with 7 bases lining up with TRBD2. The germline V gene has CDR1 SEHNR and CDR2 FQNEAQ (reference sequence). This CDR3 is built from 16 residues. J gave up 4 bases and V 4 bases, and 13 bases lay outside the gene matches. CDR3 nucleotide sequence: TGTGCCAGCAGCTCACAAACCGGGACTAAGGGGTACGAGCAGTACTTC. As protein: CASSSQTGTKGYEQYF.

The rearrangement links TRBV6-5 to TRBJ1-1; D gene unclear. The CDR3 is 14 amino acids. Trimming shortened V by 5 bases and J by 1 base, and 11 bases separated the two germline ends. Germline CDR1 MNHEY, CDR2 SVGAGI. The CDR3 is CASSRGRGNTEAFF. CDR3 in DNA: TGTGCCAGCAGTCGAGGTCGGGGGAACACTGAAGCTTTCTTT.